These 28 T cell receptor beta chains share one sample of origin, sequenced in a study of T cell repertoires in cytomegalovirus infection. MiXCR, run by TCRdb on the reads, gives a single entry per CDR3 protein. Seen here are about 220,000 distinct CDR3 sequences, roughly two fifths observed once, and the top ten hold 55% to 60%. What these receptors recognize is not known. The material sequenced was CD8+ T cells from cultured PBMCs, taken from culture after CMV antigen stimulation. These receptors were taken from a human donor in good health (CMV status not recorded). Some clones in this sample may be carry-over from other donors' samples.

This clonotype was recorded a few times. The genes are TRBV7-6 and TRBJ1-1; 10 bases line up with TRBD1. The CDR3 runs to 15 residues. Trimming at V came to 5 bases and at J to 11 bases, leaving 14 bases not matched to a gene. CDR1 and CDR2 from the germline V gene are SGHVS and FNYEAQ. The CDR3 loop is CASSLVGGQGSWAFF. CDR3 nucleotide sequence: TGTGCCAGCAGCCTAGTAGGGGGACAGGGGTCGTGGGCTTTCTTT.

This sequence joins TRBV7-2 and TRBJ2-1, with 7 positions matching TRBD2. Germline V gene sequence: CDR1 SGHTA, CDR2 FQGNSA. Germline trimming cut 5 bases from V and 3 bases from J; bases unmatched to any gene: 7. The CDR3 consists of 15 residues. CDR3 in DNA: TGTGCCAGCAGCCGGGAGGAACTATACTACAATGAGCAGTTCTTC. Translating it yields CASSREELYYNEQFF.

V and J are TRBV19 and TRBJ1-1; 10 nucleotides agree with TRBD1. CDR3 size: 15 residues. V lost 8 bases, J lost 0 bases, and 6 bases stayed unmatched. Germline CDR1 LNHDA, CDR2 SQIVND (reference sequence). The CDR3 DNA follows: TGTGCCAGTTTGACAGGGGGCCTGATGAACACTGAAGCTTTCTTT. It specifies CASLTGGLMNTEAFF.

V usage is TRBV13 and J usage is TRBJ2-1; the match to TRBD2 covers 9 bases. Per germline, CDR1 PRHDT and CDR2 FYEKMQ (reference sequence). The CDR3 runs to 15 residues. With 3 bases clipped from V and 2 bases from J, the junction kept 2 bases outside the gene matches. CDR3 in amino acids: CASSLGGRAYNEQFF. CDR3 coding DNA: TGTGCCAGCAGCTTGGGCGGGAGGGCCTACAATGAGCAGTTCTTC.

This clonotype was picked up many times. The rearrangement joins TRBV7-8 to TRBJ2-1; 8 bases match TRBD1. V dropped 5 bases and J dropped 5; count of bases not matched to a gene: 8. The CDR3 length is 15 residues. The germline CDR1 and CDR2 sequences are SGHVS and FQNEAQ. This CDR3 is CASSEGQGVHNEQFF. The CDR3 coding sequence is TGTGCCAGCAGCGAAGGACAGGGTGTGCACAATGAGCAGTTCTTC.

This clonotype was observed once. V usage is TRBV10-3 and J usage is TRBJ1-6; 7 bases align to TRBD1. With V trimmed by 6 bases and J by 9 bases, 11 bases remained unmatched. The CDR3 runs 15 residues. Germline V gene data show CDR1 as ENHRY and CDR2 as SYGVKD. Written as DNA, the CDR3 is TGTGCCATCAGAGATATTACAGGGGAGGGTTCACCCCTCCACTTT. Amino acids: CAIRDITGEGSPLHF.

V is TRBV3-1 and J is TRBJ2-1; 7 nucleotides agree with TRBD1. CDR3 size: 12 residues. Germline trimming cut 4 bases from V and 11 bases from J; bases unmatched to any gene: 5. Germline lookup yields CDR1 LGHDT and CDR2 YNNKEL (reference sequence). The CDR3 here is CASSPEGAKQFF. DNA of the CDR3: TGTGCCAGCAGCCCCGAGGGGGCGAAGCAGTTCTTC.

This clonotype was counted only a few times. V and J are TRBV7-9 and TRBJ2-7, with D possibly matching TRBD1 (5 bases). V was clipped by 5 bases and J by 4 bases, with 12 bases between them. Germline V gene data show CDR1 as SEHNR and CDR2 as FQNEAQ (reference sequence). CDR3 length equals 13 residues. The CDR3: CASSTTVSYEQYF. The CDR3 nucleotides are TGTGCCAGCAGCACGACAGTTAGTTACGAGCAGTACTTC. The full variable domain, in which reference TRBV7-9 and TRBJ2-7 provide the parts outside the CDR3, is DTGVSQNPRHKITKRGQNVTFRCDPISEHNRLYWYRQTLGQGPEFLTYFQNEAQLEKSRLLSDRFSAERPKGSFSTLEIQRTEQGDSAMYLCASSTTVSYEQYFGPGTRLTVT.

This clonotype occurred a few times. The rearrangement links TRBV7-9 to TRBJ1-2, with D possibly TRBD1 on 5 matching bases. Germline-derived CDR1 and CDR2 are SEHNR and FQNEAQ (reference sequence). This CDR3 comprises 12 residues. V shed 5 bases and J shed 3 bases, with 7 bases lying between them. CDR3: CASSRDDYGYTF. The CDR3 DNA follows: TGTGCCAGCAGCCGGGACGACTATGGCTACACCTTC.

The chain is built from TRBV29-1 and TRBJ2-1; D gene unclear. In germline, CDR1 is SQVTM, CDR2 ANQGSEA. Trimming took off 8 bases at V and 13 bases at J, with 15 bases between the two ends. The CDR3 consists of 10 residues. In nucleotides, the CDR3 is TGCAGCTACCAACACAGATTTCAGTTCTTC. It yields the protein CSYQHRFQFF.

This clonotype was seen more than once but under ten times. The chain is built from TRBV7-2 and TRBJ2-2, with D tentatively TRBD1 or TRBD2 (6 bases each). CDR3 size: 20 residues. The V gene's germline CDR1 is SGHTA and CDR2 FQGNSA. Trimming shortened V by 6 bases and J by 6 bases, and 32 bases separated the two germline ends. Here the CDR3 reads CASSPRIKGSGAGWAGELFF. CDR3 DNA: TGTGCCAGCAGTCCCCGAATCAAGGGATCGGGGGCAGGTTGGGCCGGGGAGCTGTTTTTT.

This clonotype was seen a handful of times. The chain joins TRBV7-9 to TRBJ1-1; D not certain. Germline-derived CDR1 and CDR2 are SEHNR and FQNEAQ (reference sequence). Trimming shortened V by 0 bases and J by 1 base, and 6 bases separated the two germline ends. The CDR3 extends over 14 amino acids. CDR3 in DNA: TGTGCCAGCAGCTTAGCGCGGGAGAACACTGAAGCTTTCTTT. It translates to CASSLARENTEAFF.

This clonotype was seen only a few times. The rearrangement joins TRBV12-5 to TRBJ2-1; 7 bases map to TRBD1. Germline lookup yields CDR1 LGHNT and CDR2 FRNRAP. V was pared by 5 bases and J by 9 bases, with 4 bases of the junction left unmatched. The CDR3 covers 12 residues. CDR3 amino acids: CASGLGGGEQFF. For the CDR3, the DNA is TGTGCTAGTGGTCTAGGGGGCGGTGAGCAGTTCTTC.

This sequence joins TRBV27 and TRBJ1-2; 12 nucleotides agree with TRBD1. The CDR3 covers 15 residues. The V gene's germline CDR1 is MNHEY and CDR2 SMNVEV (reference sequence). V dropped 6 bases and J dropped 3; count of bases not matched to a gene: 5. The CDR3 nucleotides read TGTGCCAGCAGCCGAGGGACAGGGGGCTACTATGGCTACACCTTC. As protein: CASSRGTGGYYGYTF.

The J gene is TRBJ2-7, the V gene TRBV5-1, with TRBD2 as a possible D gene (5 bases). This CDR3 has 16 amino acids. Germline values: CDR1 SGHRS, CDR2 YFSETQ. V was cut by 7 bases and J by 5 bases, with 25 bases left in between. CDR3 DNA: TGCGCCAGCCCCCTTGATCCACGGGATGAGAGGCACGAGCAGTACTTC. This sequence encodes CASPLDPRDERHEQYF.

This clonotype was seen more than once but under ten times. The chain couples TRBV7-2 to TRBJ2-7; 9 bases map to TRBD2. The CDR3 spans 16 residues. Germline CDR1 SGHTA, CDR2 FQGNSA. The V and J ends lost 2 bases and 3 bases, in that order; junction bases with no gene match: 8. CDR3 protein: CASSLIGGRALYEQYF. CDR3 DNA: TGTGCCAGCAGCTTAATCGGCGGGAGGGCTCTCTACGAGCAGTACTTC.

The J gene is TRBJ2-1, the V gene TRBV7-4, with 9 bases identical to TRBD2. This CDR3 has 16 amino acids. The germline CDR1 and CDR2 sequences are SGHVT and SQSDAQ. The J segment lost 8 bases and the V segment lost 2 bases, leaving 10 bases of the junction unmatched. CDR3 amino acids: CASSLISGLAGYEQFF. For the CDR3, the DNA is TGTGCCAGCAGCTTAATTTCGGGACTAGCAGGCTATGAGCAGTTCTTC.

The rearrangement links TRBV7-1 to TRBJ2-1; D unresolved. TRBV7-1 is identified as an open reading frame with a role that is uncertain. V was pared by 5 bases and J by 6 bases, with 5 bases between. This CDR3 is 11 amino acids long. CDR3: CASSPTNEQFF. The CDR3 DNA follows: TGTGCCAGCAGCCCCACCAATGAGCAGTTCTTC.

In this sample, this clonotype turned up a few times. The V call is TRBV7-9, the J call TRBJ2-5, with D perhaps matching TRBD2 (5 bases). The CDR3 runs 14 residues. V was pared by 0 bases and J by 4 bases, with 9 bases between. Germline CDR1 is SEHNR and CDR2 is FQNEAQ (reference sequence). CDR3 residues: CASSLAEAGETQYF. The CDR3 bases are TGTGCCAGCAGCTTAGCAGAGGCGGGAGAGACCCAGTACTTC.

As for this clonotype: Its ends do not fully match the called genes, so a read error is possible. This chain joins TRBV28 and TRBJ2-1; TRBD2 agrees at 12 bases. In germline, CDR1 is MDHEN, CDR2 SYDVKM. This CDR3 comprises 16 residues. The CDR3 sequence: CASSLRLAGVYNEQCF. The CDR3 DNA reads TGTGCCAGCAGTTTAAGACTAGCGGGGGTTTACAATGAGCAGTGCTTC.

In its sample, this clonotype was seen a few times. The chain is built from TRBV27 and TRBJ1-5; D ambiguous. Trimming shortened V by 6 bases and J by 3 bases, and 15 bases separated the two germline ends. The length of the CDR3 is 15 residues. Germline V gene sequence: CDR1 MNHEY, CDR2 SMNVEV (reference sequence). The CDR3 nucleotides are TGTGCCAGCAGCACAAGTCTCAATTCCAATCAGCCCCAGCATTTT. Translation gives CASSTSLNSNQPQHF.

The rearrangement links TRBV2 to TRBJ2-7; possibly TRBD1 for D (6 bases). Trimming stripped 7 bases from V and 0 bases from J, with 16 bases between. Germline assignment: CDR1 SNHLY and CDR2 FYNNEI. The CDR3 loop spans 15 amino acids. CDR3 in DNA: TGTGCCAGCAACCCGGACAGTTGGAGCTCCTACGAGCAGTACTTC. Protein product: CASNPDSWSSYEQYF.

This clonotype was counted between two and nine times. V is TRBV7-2 and J is TRBJ2-1; 8 bases fit TRBD2. The CDR3 covers 15 residues. J lost 4 bases, V lost 5 bases, and 7 bases had no gene match. The germline V gene encodes CDR1 SGHTA and CDR2 FQGNSA. CDR3 loop: CASSRRGGGYNEQFF. CDR3 bases: TGTGCCAGCAGCCGCCGGGGGGGCGGATACAATGAGCAGTTCTTC.

The chain has TRBV7-6 and TRBJ2-5; no clear D. Trimming removed 5 bases from V and 1 base from J, with 8 bases in between. Germline V gives CDR1 SGHVS, CDR2 FNYEAQ. The CDR3 loop spans 13 amino acids. The DNA for the CDR3 is TGTGCCAGCAGCCCACAAGGCCAAGAGACCCAGTACTTC. Its translation is CASSPQGQETQYF.

V and J are TRBV7-9 and TRBJ2-1; 9 bases match TRBD2. CDR3 length equals 15 residues. V shed 5 bases and J 7 bases; nucleotides not matched to a gene: 9. Germline V gene lookup returns CDR1 SEHNR and CDR2 FQNEAQ (reference sequence). In DNA, the CDR3 is TGTGCCAGCAGCCTTCAGCGGGGGGACAAGAATGAGCAGTTCTTC. It yields the protein CASSLQRGDKNEQFF.

This clonotype was seen a few times. The rearrangement joins TRBV5-1 to TRBJ1-4, with D unclear. This CDR3 region has 14 residues. From germline, CDR1 is SGHRS and CDR2 YFSETQ. V shed 6 bases and J shed 8 bases, with 17 bases lying between them. The CDR3 protein is CASNPPPDNEKLFF. In nucleotides, the CDR3 is TGCGCCAGCAACCCACCGCCCGACAACGAAAAACTGTTTTTT.

The chain is built from TRBV9 and TRBJ1-2; unclear D gene. The V and J ends lost 3 bases and 6 bases respectively, with 6 bases between them. The germline V gene has CDR1 SGDLS and CDR2 YYNGEE. The length of the CDR3 is 11 residues. CDR3: CASSDFNGYTF. CDR3 DNA sequence: TGTGCCAGCAGCGACTTTAATGGCTACACCTTC.

The chain employs TRBV28 and TRBJ2-3; no reliable D call. Germline assignment: CDR1 MDHEN and CDR2 SYDVKM. With 6 bases removed from V and 2 bases from J, the gap between germline ends came to 21 bases. CDR3 length: 17 amino acids. Written as DNA, the CDR3 is TGTGCCAGCAGCGTAGACCTCTTTGGTCGTTTCACAGATACGCAGTATTTT. This sequence encodes CASSVDLFGRFTDTQYF. Full variable domain (missing parts from reference TRBV28 and TRBJ2-3): DVKVTQSSRYLVKRTGEKVFLECVQDMDHENMFWYRQDPGLGLRLIYFSYDVKMKEKGDIPEGYSVSREKKERFSLILESASTNQTSMYLCASSVDLFGRFTDTQYFGPGTRLTVL.